A single sample is the source of the 16 T cell receptor beta chains below, sequenced in a study of cytomegalovirus exposure and HLA in healthy donors. The PCR used 60 Vbeta and 13 Jbeta primers. Only in-frame clones appear in the TCRdb table, and some are missing; sequencing was by immunoSEQ multiplex PCR. In the table there are approximately 100,000 clones, under 85% of which are singletons. The material sequenced was PBMCs. All receptors come from a man aged 35-49 years in good health and CMV-seronegative.

This chain uses TRBV9 with TRBJ1-2; a possible D gene is TRBD1 (5 bases). Trimming took off 4 bases at V and 8 bases at J, with 15 bases between the two ends. The V gene's germline CDR1 is SGDLS and CDR2 YYNGEE. CDR3 length: 13 amino acids. CDR3 DNA sequence: TGTGCCAGCAGCCCTACGGTGGGGGGAGGCTACACCTTC. As protein: CASSPTVGGGYTF.

Only a few counts were recorded for this clone. This chain uses TRBV5-4 with TRBJ2-4; D might be TRBD2 (7 bases). Germline lookup yields CDR1 SGHNT and CDR2 YYREEE (reference sequence). Trimming left V 4 bases short and J 4 bases short, with 18 bases between. This CDR3 region has 16 residues. The CDR3 nucleotides are TGTGCCAGCAGCCCCTTGGGGGGGGCCGAGAAAAACATTCAGTACTTC. This translates into CASSPLGGAEKNIQYF.

In this sample, this clone turned up once. The junction does not match germline at one end; this may be a read error. The chain links TRBV4-1 to TRBJ2-5; D not certain. The CDR3 contains 14 residues. CDR1 and CDR2 (germline): MGHRA, YSYEKL. The CDR3 sequence: CASNQDPGQETQYF. CDR3 nucleotide sequence: TGCGCCAGCAACCAAGATCCCGGCCAAGAGACCCAGTACTTC.

V usage is TRBV4-1 and J usage is TRBJ2-4; D is perhaps TRBD2 (5 bases). This CDR3 spans 16 amino acids. The V and J ends lost 3 bases and 0 bases respectively, with 12 bases between them. Germline V gene lookup returns CDR1 MGHRA and CDR2 YSYEKL. This CDR3 reads CASSQPAAGAKNIQYF. The CDR3 DNA is TGCGCCAGCAGCCAGCCAGCGGCAGGAGCCAAAAACATTCAGTACTTC.

The sample holds a few counts of this clone. V is TRBV28 and J is TRBJ1-4; D perhaps matches TRBD1 (5 bases). Trimming took off 3 bases at V and 8 bases at J, with 16 bases between the two ends. CDR1 MDHEN and CDR2 SYDVKM come from the germline V gene. CDR3 size: 15 residues. CDR3: CASSFRTPGREKLFF. CDR3 DNA: TGTGCCAGCAGTTTTAGGACACCCGGGAGGGAAAAACTGTTTTTT.

The gene calls are TRBV7-2 and TRBJ2-7; 10 bases fit TRBD2. The V segment lost 7 bases and the J segment 0 bases; nucleotides outside the gene matches: 3. Germline V gene data show CDR1 as SGHTA and CDR2 as FQGNSA. CDR3 size: 14 residues. CDR3 DNA sequence: TGTGCCAGCACTCTAGCGGGGGTCTCCTACGAGCAGTACTTC. It is translated as CASTLAGVSYEQYF.

The V and J genes are TRBV6-5 and TRBJ2-7; 8 bases are shared with TRBD1. The CDR3 runs 15 residues. With V trimmed by 0 bases and J by 3 bases, 4 bases remained unmatched. CDR1 is MNHEY and CDR2 is SVGAGI in the germline V gene. This chain's CDR3 is CASSYSRTGNYEQYF. The CDR3 region has the DNA TGTGCCAGCAGTTACTCCCGGACAGGGAACTACGAGCAGTACTTC.

J is TRBJ2-7 and V is TRBV27, with TRBD1 matching 9 bases. V gave up 5 bases and J gave up 1 base; unmatched junction bases: 9. This CDR3 is built from 16 residues. Germline values: CDR1 MNHEY, CDR2 SMNVEV (reference sequence). The CDR3 DNA is TGTGCCAGCAGTCCTAGGACAGGGGTCATGTCCTACGAGCAGTACTTC. Translating it yields CASSPRTGVMSYEQYF.

J is TRBJ1-6 and V is TRBV30; D ambiguous. The ends were cut back, 2 bases at V and 3 bases at J, with 14 bases in the middle. Germline V CDR1 and CDR2: GTSNPN, SVGIG (reference sequence). The length of the CDR3 is 16 residues. In DNA, the CDR3 is TGTGCCTGGAGTATGAGAGGCAGCGACTATAATTCACCCCTCCACTTT. Protein product: CAWSMRGSDYNSPLHF.

V gene TRBV7-9 combines with J gene TRBJ2-7, with 9 positions matching TRBD1. CDR1 and CDR2 (germline): SEHNR, FQNEAQ (reference sequence). There are 15 residues in the CDR3. V was clipped by 6 bases and J by 4 bases; unmatched bases: 10. The CDR3 nucleotides read TGTGCCAGCAGTTATACCGGGACAGGGTTTTACGAGCAGTACTTC. It is translated as CASSYTGTGFYEQYF.

V gene TRBV19 combines with J gene TRBJ2-5; possible D gene TRBD2, 6 bases. The CDR3 runs 15 residues. Germline V lookup: CDR1 LNHDA, CDR2 SQIVND (reference sequence). With 3 bases removed from V and 3 bases from J, the gap between germline ends came to 14 bases. DNA of the CDR3: TGTGCCAGTAGTATTAGCGGACGGATAAAAGAGACCCAGTACTTC. Amino acid sequence: CASSISGRIKETQYF.

The rearrangement uses TRBV7-6 and TRBJ2-2, with a tentative D call TRBD1 (5 bases). CDR1 SGHVS and CDR2 FNYEAQ come from the germline V gene. This CDR3 spans 16 amino acids. V was cut by 1 base and J by 5 bases, with 14 bases left in between. The CDR3 sequence: CASSLEGAGQTGELFF. The CDR3 nucleotides read TGTGCCAGCAGCTTAGAAGGAGCAGGGCAGACCGGGGAGCTGTTTTTT. The full variable domain, in which reference TRBV7-6 and TRBJ2-2 provide the parts outside the CDR3, is GAGVSQSPRYKVTKRGQDVALRCDPISGHVSLYWYRQALGQGPEFLTYFNYEAQQDKSGLPNDRFSAERPEGSISTLTIQRTEQRDSAMYRCASSLEGAGQTGELFFGEGSRLTVL.

The chain combines TRBV25-1 with TRBJ2-1, with D uncertain. The CDR3 is 14 residues long. The V gene's germline CDR1 is MGHDK and CDR2 SYGVNS. The germline V and J ends were trimmed by 4 bases and 0 bases, with 7 bases remaining between them. CDR3 sequence: CASSAPGSYNEQFF. In DNA, the CDR3 is TGTGCCAGCAGTGCCCCGGGCTCCTACAATGAGCAGTTCTTC.

This clone came up a few times. The chain has TRBV4-2 and TRBJ1-2, with TRBD1 matching over 7 bases. The CDR3 covers 21 residues. The junction had 23 bases not matched to a gene; V was cut back by 1 base and J by 3 bases. Per the germline V gene, CDR1 is LGHNA and CDR2 is YNFKEQ. Written as DNA, the CDR3 is TGTGCCAGCAGCCAAGCCCCCGGCACAGGGGCCGCCGCCCGGGTAGACTATGGCTACACCTTC. Protein sequence: CASSQAPGTGAAARVDYGYTF.

V usage is TRBV4-1 and J usage is TRBJ2-6; D perhaps matches TRBD1 (6 bases). CDR1 and CDR2 (germline): MGHRA, YSYEKL. The CDR3 runs 16 residues. Trimming stripped 4 bases from V and 1 base from J, with 11 bases between. The CDR3 spells CASSLQTGSGANVLTF. The DNA for the CDR3 is TGCGCCAGCAGCCTACAGACAGGTTCTGGGGCCAACGTCCTGACTTTC.

This chain links TRBV18 with TRBJ2-1, with 9 bases that match TRBD1. Germline V gene lookup returns CDR1 KGHSH and CDR2 LQKENI. The CDR3 covers 18 residues. The trim removed 0 bases at V and 0 bases at J, leaving 6 bases unmatched. CDR3 in DNA: TGTGCCAGCTCACCACCGGGGACAGGGATAATCTCCTACAATGAGCAGTTCTTC. Translation: CASSPPGTGIISYNEQFF.